This T cell receptor (beta chain) was profiled in a study of tumor and adjacent non-tumor tissue in lung cancer. Study summary: The cohort had 12 to 13 adenocarcinoma, 2 squamous cell and 1 small cell patients. Samples averaged roughly 4 million productive TCRbeta reads each.

CDR1 is KGHDR, CDR2 SFDVKD, per germline. This CDR3 has 16 residues. Trimming pared 0 bases from V and 2 bases from J, leaving 12 bases between. This clonotype was counted ten times or more. No cell sorting was done before RNA was extracted from the tissue. TCRbeta libraries were built with three rounds of nested PCR, modified from ARM-PCR. In TCRdb, the multiplex PCR reads were re-called with MiXCR into one record per CDR3 protein. Of roughly 81,000 distinct CDR3 sequences listed, around 65% are singletons. The source material was lung tumor tissue. The chain has TRBV24-1 and TRBJ2-5; weak D call: TRBD2 (6 bases). This receptor was taken from an older woman with non-small cell lung cancer. In DNA, the CDR3 is TGTGCCACCAGTGATTTGACGGGAGACCGGCAAGAGACCCAGTACTTC. Amino acid sequence: CATSDLTGDRQETQYF.